This is a list of T cell receptor beta chains from one sample in a study of shared clonotypes between healthy human individuals. The data were produced by immunoSEQ multiplex PCR, yet TCRdb's version contains in-frame clones alone and is incomplete. The data show about 980,000 clones, approximately 80% seen once. Sequenced input: memory CD4+ T cells sorted from blood. The receptors were gathered from a man aged 18-30 years in good health. Each CDR3 is given with its conserved first and last residue. The D gene is left open where the match is weak. Not all rows give a size; the values are once, few, many and, for expanded clones, a class.

j_gene: TRBJ2-2; v_gene: TRBV19; abundance: once; d_gene: .; CDR3aa: CASSIRFEGNTGELFF; CDR3nt: TGTGCCAGTAGTATAAGGTTCGAGGGGAACACCGGGGAGCTGTTTTTT
j_gene: TRBJ2-3; v_gene: TRBV2; abundance: .; d_gene: TRBD2; CDR3aa: CASSELSGRSDTQYF; CDR3nt: TGTGCCAGCAGTGAACTTAGCGGGAGATCAGATACGCAGTATTTT
j_gene: TRBJ1-2; v_gene: TRBV20-1; abundance: .; d_gene: .; CDR3aa: CSAGAGSYTF; CDR3nt: TGCAGTGCGGGAGCAGGGTCCTACACCTTC
j_gene: TRBJ1-1; v_gene: TRBV5-1; abundance: .; d_gene: .; CDR3aa: CASSRDTTTGKTEAFF; CDR3nt: TGCGCCAGCAGCCGGGACACTACAACTGGGAAGACTGAAGCTTTCTTT
j_gene: TRBJ2-3; v_gene: TRBV7-2; abundance: .; d_gene: .; CDR3aa: CASSSGLDTQYF; CDR3nt: TGTGCCAGCAGCTCAGGACTAGATACGCAGTATTTT
j_gene: TRBJ1-2; v_gene: TRBV28; abundance: once; d_gene: .; CDR3aa: CASSSSTPQVLYGYTF; CDR3nt: .
j_gene: TRBJ2-5; v_gene: TRBV11-2; abundance: .; d_gene: TRBD1; CDR3aa: CASNSGTGKETQYF; CDR3nt: TGTGCCAGCAACTCTGGGACAGGGAAAGAGACCCAGTACTTC
j_gene: TRBJ1-3; v_gene: TRBV2; abundance: .; d_gene: .; CDR3aa: CASSGLPVGNTIYF; CDR3nt: TGTGCCAGCAGTGGCCTCCCGGTTGGAAACACCATATATTTT
j_gene: TRBJ2-2; v_gene: TRBV7-2; abundance: .; d_gene: .; CDR3aa: CASSRGAGETGELFF; CDR3nt: TGTGCCAGCAGCCGAGGGGCAGGAGAGACCGGGGAGCTGTTTTTT
j_gene: TRBJ2-7; v_gene: TRBV5-1; abundance: .; d_gene: TRBD2; CDR3aa: CASSSVAGVYEQYF; CDR3nt: TGCGCCAGCAGCTCCGTAGCGGGAGTATACGAGCAGTACTTC
j_gene: TRBJ1-1; v_gene: TRBV12-5; abundance: .; d_gene: .; CDR3aa: CASGRDTEAFF; CDR3nt: TGTGCTAGTGGTCGGGACACTGAAGCTTTCTTT
j_gene: TRBJ2-1; v_gene: TRBV5-1; abundance: once; d_gene: .; CDR3aa: CASSNTGWGQFF; CDR3nt: TGCGCCAGCAGCAACACAGGGTGGGGGCAGTTCTTC
j_gene: TRBJ2-7; v_gene: TRBV2; abundance: .; d_gene: .; CDR3aa: CASSILEGVVGEQYF; CDR3nt: TGTGCCAGCAGCATACTCGAGGGGGTGGTTGGGGAGCAGTACTTC
j_gene: TRBJ2-3; v_gene: TRBV9; abundance: once; d_gene: TRBD1; CDR3aa: CASSALGTGGLDTQYF; CDR3nt: TGTGCCAGCAGCGCACTCGGGACAGGGGGCTTGGATACGCAGTATTTT
j_gene: TRBJ2-2; v_gene: TRBV19; abundance: .; d_gene: TRBD1; CDR3aa: CASSRGQGWDTGELFF; CDR3nt: TGTGCCAGTAGCCGTGGACAGGGATGGGACACCGGGGAGCTGTTTTTT
j_gene: TRBJ2-2; v_gene: TRBV25-1; abundance: .; d_gene: .; CDR3aa: CASSGDTNTGELFF; CDR3nt: TGTGCCAGCAGTGGGGACACTAACACCGGGGAGCTGTTTTTT
j_gene: TRBJ2-1; v_gene: TRBV5-4; abundance: few; d_gene: TRBD2; CDR3aa: CASSPERTSGRNEQFF; CDR3nt: TGTGCCAGCAGCCCGGAACGGACTAGCGGGAGGAATGAGCAGTTCTTC
j_gene: TRBJ2-7; v_gene: TRBV7-7; abundance: .; d_gene: TRBD1; CDR3aa: CASSLGQGAYEQYF; CDR3nt: TGTGCTAGCAGCTTAGGACAGGGGGCGTACGAGCAGTACTTC
j_gene: TRBJ1-5; v_gene: TRBV2; abundance: .; d_gene: .; CDR3aa: CASSAQAVGNQPQHF; CDR3nt: TGTGCCAGCAGTGCACAGGCGGTCGGCAATCAGCCCCAGCATTTT
j_gene: TRBJ2-3; v_gene: TRBV19; abundance: .; d_gene: .; CDR3aa: CASREQGTTRVDTQYF; CDR3nt: TGTGCCAGTAGAGAGCAGGGGACTACTCGTGTAGATACGCAGTATTTT
j_gene: TRBJ1-5; v_gene: TRBV27; abundance: .; d_gene: .; CDR3aa: CASSLSRNQPQHF; CDR3nt: TGTGCCAGCAGTTTATCAAGGAATCAGCCCCAGCATTTT
j_gene: TRBJ2-5; v_gene: TRBV7-7; abundance: .; d_gene: TRBD1; CDR3aa: CASRTGVRETQYF; CDR3nt: TGTGCTAGCAGGACAGGGGTTCGGGAGACCCAGTACTTC
j_gene: TRBJ2-5; v_gene: TRBV27; abundance: .; d_gene: .; CDR3aa: CASKGWGEQETQYF; CDR3nt: TGTGCCAGTAAGGGATGGGGTGAACAAGAGACCCAGTACTTC
j_gene: TRBJ2-2; v_gene: TRBV2; abundance: once; d_gene: TRBD2; CDR3aa: CASRRGAGVGELFF; CDR3nt: TGTGCCAGCAGGAGAGGGGCGGGAGTCGGGGAGCTGTTTTTT
j_gene: TRBJ2-3; v_gene: TRBV29-1; abundance: .; d_gene: .; CDR3aa: CTPRRQSPDTQYF; CDR3nt: TGCACCCCCCGCAGGCAGTCCCCAGATACGCAGTATTTT
j_gene: TRBJ1-2; v_gene: TRBV29-1; abundance: once; d_gene: .; CDR3aa: CSVDSTASLNYGYTF; CDR3nt: TGCAGCGTTGATTCAACGGCCAGCCTTAACTATGGCTACACCTTC
j_gene: TRBJ1-2; v_gene: TRBV19; abundance: few; d_gene: TRBD1; CDR3aa: CASIRTGDYYGYTF; CDR3nt: TGTGCCAGTATCCGGACAGGGGATTACTATGGCTACACCTTC
j_gene: TRBJ2-5; v_gene: TRBV7-8; abundance: .; d_gene: .; CDR3aa: CASSLYWGRPETQYF; CDR3nt: TGTGCCAGCAGCTTATACTGGGGGAGGCCAGAGACCCAGTACTTC
j_gene: TRBJ1-1; v_gene: TRBV2; abundance: .; d_gene: .; CDR3aa: CASRFAGLNTEAFF; CDR3nt: TGTGCCAGCAGATTTGCGGGGTTAAACACTGAAGCTTTCTTT
j_gene: TRBJ2-5; v_gene: TRBV29-1; abundance: .; d_gene: TRBD1; CDR3aa: CSATITGGETQYF; CDR3nt: TGCAGCGCAACCATAACAGGGGGAGAGACCCAGTACTTC
j_gene: TRBJ2-1; v_gene: TRBV5-4; abundance: .; d_gene: TRBD2; CDR3aa: CASSLAGGGYYNEQFF; CDR3nt: TGTGCCAGCAGCTTGGCCGGCGGGGGTTACTACAATGAGCAGTTCTTC
j_gene: TRBJ2-7; v_gene: TRBV6-1; abundance: few; d_gene: .; CDR3aa: CASSERAYEQYF; CDR3nt: TGTGCCAGCAGTGAACGGGCCTACGAGCAGTACTTC
j_gene: TRBJ1-2; v_gene: TRBV5-1; abundance: .; d_gene: .; CDR3aa: CASSLAGNYGYTF; CDR3nt: TGCGCCAGCAGCTTGGCTGGGAACTATGGCTACACCTTC
j_gene: TRBJ2-1; v_gene: TRBV6-5; abundance: .; d_gene: .; CDR3aa: CASSPPGVGEQFF; CDR3nt: TGTGCCAGCAGCCCCCCCGGGGTGGGTGAGCAGTTCTTC
j_gene: TRBJ2-7; v_gene: TRBV18; abundance: .; d_gene: .; CDR3aa: CASSPPTRRGVYEQYF; CDR3nt: TGTGCCAGCTCACCACCGACACGGAGAGGCGTCTACGAGCAGTACTTC
j_gene: TRBJ2-7; v_gene: TRBV18; abundance: .; d_gene: .; CDR3aa: CASSALSQAEEQYF; CDR3nt: TGTGCCAGCTCAGCCCTGTCGCAGGCGGAGGAGCAGTACTTC
j_gene: TRBJ2-5; v_gene: TRBV7-3; abundance: .; d_gene: .; CDR3aa: CASQGARGETQYF; CDR3nt: TGTGCCAGCCAGGGCGCGCGAGGAGAGACCCAGTACTTC
j_gene: TRBJ2-7; v_gene: TRBV11-2; abundance: .; d_gene: TRBD1; CDR3aa: CASSLLIGQGAYEQYF; CDR3nt: TGTGCCAGCAGCTTATTAATTGGACAGGGGGCGTACGAGCAGTACTTC
j_gene: TRBJ2-3; v_gene: TRBV13; abundance: .; d_gene: TRBD1; CDR3aa: CASSLDRGRGTDTQYF; CDR3nt: TGTGCCAGCAGCTTAGACAGGGGGCGTGGCACAGATACGCAGTATTTT
j_gene: TRBJ2-7; v_gene: TRBV10-2; abundance: .; d_gene: .; CDR3aa: CASSGGLIGGEQYF; CDR3nt: TGCGCCAGCAGTGGAGGACTGATAGGGGGCGAGCAGTACTTC